What follows is one T cell receptor beta chain and its context. The antigen remains unidentified. At one boundary the junction diverges from the germline segment, which might be a read error. The CDR3 has 15 residues. Germline V lookup: CDR1 SGHTA, CDR2 FQGNSA. The data were obtained in a study of Ad26.COV2.S vaccination and SARS-CoV-2 variants. General observations from the study: Vaccinated individuals (as opposed to placebo recipients) had higher spike-specific TCR breadth.

TCRdb's table, derived via immunoSEQ multiplex PCR, lists solely in-frame clones and lacks some. The table records 300,000 to 400,000 clones, about 85% of them present only once. Specified treatment: around 19 received Ad26.COV2.S at low or high dose, single or two shots; about 5 received placebo; per-sample allocation not given. The investigators took samples on day 63 after the first vaccine or placebo injection. The donor was a Boston adult aged 18-55 years. Its platform was an Ad26 vector, and its expressed antigen was Wuhan-strain SARS-CoV-2 spike. The sequence was collected from a person aged 18-65 years who received the Ad26.COV2.S COVID-19 vaccine or a placebo. The chain links TRBV7-2 to TRBJ2-3; 9 nucleotides match TRBD2. This specimen consisted of peripheral blood, obtained in a trial of Ad26.COV2.S vaccine versus placebo. The CDR3 sequence is CASTLAGVRGDTQYF. In nucleotides, the CDR3 is TGTGCCAGCACCTTAGCGGGGGTAAGGGGAGATACGCAGTATTTT.